This T cell receptor beta chain derives from a study of T cells after yellow fever vaccination. TCRdb recomputed calls from the 5' RACE reads with MiXCR, one row per CDR3 protein. Of roughly 330,000 distinct CDR3 sequences in the sample, 3% to 4.5% were seen once. This clonotype was detected many times. Its antigen is currently unknown. The trim removed 5 bases at V and 11 bases at J, leaving 21 bases unmatched. The length of the CDR3 is 17 residues. CDR1 and CDR2 (germline): MNHEY, SVGAGI. Study-level findings and limits: Repertoires obtained by FACS sorting could include abundant clonotypes that entered as contaminants from the bulk population. Overlap between CD4 and CD8 compartments was detected for a small share of clonotypes.

The source was PBMCs, collected 5 days after the yellow fever booster vaccination. The sequence came from a man younger than 30 who received the YFV17D yellow fever vaccine. The chain couples TRBV6-5 to TRBJ2-4; 7 bases map to TRBD2. As DNA, the CDR3 is TGTGCCAGCAGTCCCCGGGTAGGGAGGGGATCCCTAGCGGTTCAGTACTTC. Protein product: CASSPRVGRGSLAVQYF.